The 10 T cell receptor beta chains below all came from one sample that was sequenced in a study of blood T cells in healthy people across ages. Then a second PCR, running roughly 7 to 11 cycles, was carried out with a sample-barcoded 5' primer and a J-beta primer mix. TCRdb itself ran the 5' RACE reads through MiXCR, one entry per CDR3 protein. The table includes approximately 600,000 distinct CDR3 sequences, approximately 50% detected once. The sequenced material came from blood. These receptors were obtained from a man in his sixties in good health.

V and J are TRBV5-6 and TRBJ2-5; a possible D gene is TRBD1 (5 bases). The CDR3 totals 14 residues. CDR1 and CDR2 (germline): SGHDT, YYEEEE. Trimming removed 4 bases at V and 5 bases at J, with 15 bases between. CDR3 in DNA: TGTGCCAGCAGCCCCCCGTGGACAAGGGAGACCCAGTACTTC. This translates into CASSPPWTRETQYF.

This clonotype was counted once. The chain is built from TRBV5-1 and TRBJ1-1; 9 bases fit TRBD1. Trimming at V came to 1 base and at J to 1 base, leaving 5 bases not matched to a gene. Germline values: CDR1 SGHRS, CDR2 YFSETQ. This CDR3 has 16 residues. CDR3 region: CASSLWGQGANTEAFF. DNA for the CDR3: TGCGCCAGCAGCTTGTGGGGACAGGGCGCGAACACTGAAGCTTTCTTT. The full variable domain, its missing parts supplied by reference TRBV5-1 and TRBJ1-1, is KAGVTQTPRYLIKTRGQQVTLSCSPISGHRSVSWYQQTPGQGLQFLFEYFSETQRNKGNFPGRFSGRQFSNSRSEMNVSTLELGDSALYLCASSLWGQGANTEAFFGQGTRLTVV.

The CDR3 DNA reads as TGTGCCAGCAGCAAAAGACCTTCTGGCCCCCTGGGGAGCAATCAGCCCCAGCATTTT. It encodes CASSKRPSGPLGSNQPQHF. The chain joins TRBV21-1 to TRBJ1-5; the D call TRBD1 from the table was never checked on the DNA. TRBV21-1 is deemed a pseudogene. CDR3 length: 19 amino acids.

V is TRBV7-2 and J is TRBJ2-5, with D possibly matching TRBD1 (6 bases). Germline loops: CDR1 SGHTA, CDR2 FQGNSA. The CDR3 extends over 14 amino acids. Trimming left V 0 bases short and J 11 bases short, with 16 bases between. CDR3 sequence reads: CASSLAGAKQEQYF. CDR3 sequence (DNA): TGTGCCAGCAGCTTAGCGGGGGCAAAGCAGGAGCAGTACTTC.

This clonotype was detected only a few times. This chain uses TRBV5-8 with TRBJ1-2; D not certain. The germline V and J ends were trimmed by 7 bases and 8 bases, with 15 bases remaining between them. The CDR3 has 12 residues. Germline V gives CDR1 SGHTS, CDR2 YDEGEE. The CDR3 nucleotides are TGTGCCAGCGAGAGCCATCTGAGAGGCTACACCTTC. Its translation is CASESHLRGYTF.

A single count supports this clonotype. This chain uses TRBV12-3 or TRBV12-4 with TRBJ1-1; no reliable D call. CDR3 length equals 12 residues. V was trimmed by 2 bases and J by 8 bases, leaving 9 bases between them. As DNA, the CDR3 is TGTGCCAGCAGTTTACTGGACGTAGAAGCTTTCTTT. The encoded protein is CASSLLDVEAFF.

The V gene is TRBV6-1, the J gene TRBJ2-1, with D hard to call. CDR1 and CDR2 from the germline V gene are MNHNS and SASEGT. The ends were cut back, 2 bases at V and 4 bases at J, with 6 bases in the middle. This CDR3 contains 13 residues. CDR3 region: CASSEQQYNEQFF. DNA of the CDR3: TGTGCCAGCAGTGAACAGCAATACAATGAGCAGTTCTTC.

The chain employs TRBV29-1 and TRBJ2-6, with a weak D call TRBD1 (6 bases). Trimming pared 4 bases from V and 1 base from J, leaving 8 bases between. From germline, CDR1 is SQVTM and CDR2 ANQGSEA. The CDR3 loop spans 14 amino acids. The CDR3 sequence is CSVGDRSGANVLTF. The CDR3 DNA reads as TGCAGCGTTGGCGACAGGTCTGGGGCCAACGTCCTGACTTTC. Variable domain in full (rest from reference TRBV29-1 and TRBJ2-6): SAVISQKPSRDICQRGTSLTIQCQVDSQVTMMFWYRQQPGQSLTLIATANQGSEATYESGFVIDKFPISRPNLTFSTLTVSNMSPEDSSIYLCSVGDRSGANVLTFGAGSRLTVL.

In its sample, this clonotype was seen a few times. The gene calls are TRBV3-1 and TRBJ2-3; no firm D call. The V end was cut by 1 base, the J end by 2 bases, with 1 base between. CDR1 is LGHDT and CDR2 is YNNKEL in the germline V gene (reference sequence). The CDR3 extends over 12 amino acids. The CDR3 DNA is TGTGCCAGCAGCCAAGCCACAGATACGCAGTATTTT. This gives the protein CASSQATDTQYF.

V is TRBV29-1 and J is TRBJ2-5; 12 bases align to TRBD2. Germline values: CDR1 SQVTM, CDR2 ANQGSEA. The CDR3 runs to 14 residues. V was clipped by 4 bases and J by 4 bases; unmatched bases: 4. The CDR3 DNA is TGCAGCGTTGGGACTAGCGGGGCGGGAGAGACCCAGTACTTC. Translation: CSVGTSGAGETQYF.